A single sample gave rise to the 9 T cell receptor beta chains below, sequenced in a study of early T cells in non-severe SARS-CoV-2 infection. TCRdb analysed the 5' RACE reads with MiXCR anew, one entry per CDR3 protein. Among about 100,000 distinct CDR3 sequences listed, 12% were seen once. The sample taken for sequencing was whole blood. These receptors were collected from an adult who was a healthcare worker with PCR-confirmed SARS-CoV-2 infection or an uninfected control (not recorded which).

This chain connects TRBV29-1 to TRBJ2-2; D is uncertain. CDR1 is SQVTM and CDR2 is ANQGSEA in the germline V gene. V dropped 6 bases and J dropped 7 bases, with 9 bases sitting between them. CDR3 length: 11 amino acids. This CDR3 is CSVLGVGELFF. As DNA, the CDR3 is TGCAGCGTCCTCGGAGTCGGGGAGCTGTTTTTT.

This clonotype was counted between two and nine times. The CDR3, as DNA: TGCGCCAGCAGCTTGGGGAGCTCGGATACGCAGTATTTT. It is translated as CASSLGSSDTQYF. The chain uses TRBV5-1 and TRBJ2-3; unclear D gene. V was pared by 0 bases and J by 6 bases, with 8 bases between. Germline CDR1 and CDR2: SGHRS and YFSETQ. The CDR3 loop spans 13 amino acids.

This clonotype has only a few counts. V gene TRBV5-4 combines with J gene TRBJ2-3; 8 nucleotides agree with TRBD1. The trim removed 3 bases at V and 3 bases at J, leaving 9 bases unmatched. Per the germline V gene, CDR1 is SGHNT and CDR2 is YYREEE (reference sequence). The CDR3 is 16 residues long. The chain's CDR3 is CASSSPSQGATDTQYF. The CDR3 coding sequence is TGTGCCAGCAGCTCCCCGAGTCAGGGGGCAACAGATACGCAGTATTTT.

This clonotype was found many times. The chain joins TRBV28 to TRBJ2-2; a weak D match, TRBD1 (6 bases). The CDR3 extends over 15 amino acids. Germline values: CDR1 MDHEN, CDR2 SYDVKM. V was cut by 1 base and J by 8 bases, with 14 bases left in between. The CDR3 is CASSLYAGDGGELFF. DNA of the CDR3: TGTGCCAGCAGTTTATACGCAGGGGATGGAGGGGAGCTGTTTTTT.

The CDR3 region has the DNA TGTGCCAGCAGCTCCCGACCCGAACCCTTGAACACTGAAGCTTTCTTT. It translates to CASSSRPEPLNTEAFF. The V and J genes are TRBV5-5 and TRBJ1-1; unclear D gene. In germline, CDR1 is SGHKS, CDR2 YYEKEE (reference sequence). The CDR3 contains 16 residues. V was shortened by 3 bases and J by 0 bases, with 15 bases between the two germline ends.

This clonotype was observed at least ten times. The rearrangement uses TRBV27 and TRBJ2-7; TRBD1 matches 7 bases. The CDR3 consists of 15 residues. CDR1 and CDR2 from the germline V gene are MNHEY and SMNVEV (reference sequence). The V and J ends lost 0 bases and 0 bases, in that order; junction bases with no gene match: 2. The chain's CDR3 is CASSLSGQLSYEQYF. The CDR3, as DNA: TGTGCCAGCAGTTTATCGGGACAGCTCTCCTACGAGCAGTACTTC.

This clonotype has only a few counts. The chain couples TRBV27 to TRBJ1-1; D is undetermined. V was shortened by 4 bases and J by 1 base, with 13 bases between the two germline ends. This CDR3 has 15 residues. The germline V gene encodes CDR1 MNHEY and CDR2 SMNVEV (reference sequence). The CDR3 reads CASSSWIRPNTEAFF. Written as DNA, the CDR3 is TGTGCCAGCAGTTCCTGGATCAGACCGAACACTGAAGCTTTCTTT.

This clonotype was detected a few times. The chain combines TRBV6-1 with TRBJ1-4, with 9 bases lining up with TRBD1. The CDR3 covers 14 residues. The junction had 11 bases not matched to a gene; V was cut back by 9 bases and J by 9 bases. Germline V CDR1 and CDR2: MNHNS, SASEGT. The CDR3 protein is CASNGGQGQKKLFF. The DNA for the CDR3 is TGTGCCAGTAATGGTGGACAGGGGCAGAAAAAACTGTTTTTT.

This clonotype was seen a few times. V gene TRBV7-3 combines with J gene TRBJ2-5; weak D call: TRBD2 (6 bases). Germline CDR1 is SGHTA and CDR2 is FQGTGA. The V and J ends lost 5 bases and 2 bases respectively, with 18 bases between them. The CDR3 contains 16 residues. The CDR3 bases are TGTGCCAGCAGCCTAGGGTGGGGGAGCGGGCAAGAGACCCAGTACTTC. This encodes CASSLGWGSGQETQYF.